Presented here are 31 T cell receptor beta chains from one specimen sequenced in a study of control samples from healthy donors and cancer patients. The assay was immunoSEQ multiplex PCR, and TCRdb's table has in-frame clones only and misses some. The data contain 100,000 to 150,000 clones, just over 90% of them seen just once; the ten biggest clones take up 7.8%. The sequenced sample consisted of blood. Receptors were obtained from a young woman in good health.

This clone showed up just a few times. This rearrangement joins TRBV6-4 to TRBJ2-1, with D perhaps being TRBD1 or TRBD2 (5 bases each). Germline CDR1 MRHNA, CDR2 SNTAGT. Trimming cost V 6 bases and J 5 bases, with 11 bases left between them. The CDR3 runs 13 residues. CDR3 region: CASSPGPNNEQFF. For the CDR3, the DNA is TGTGCCAGCAGCCCGGGACCCAACAATGAGCAGTTCTTC.

Here the CDR3 reads CASSYGGVGETQYF. For the CDR3, the DNA is TGTGCCAGCAGTTACGGGGGAGTGGGAGAGACCCAGTACTTC. V is TRBV6-5 and J is TRBJ2-5, with D perhaps assigned TRBD1 or TRBD2 (5 bases each). Deletions cut 2 bases from V and 4 bases from J, with 11 bases between. Germline V gene lookup returns CDR1 MNHEY and CDR2 SVGAGI. The CDR3 has 14 residues.

This chain links TRBV28 with TRBJ2-7; TRBD1 matches at 8 bases. The CDR3 length is 14 residues. The V and J ends lost 4 bases and 0 bases, in that order; junction bases with no gene match: 2. Germline CDR1 reads MDHEN; CDR2 reads SYDVKM. The CDR3 DNA reads TGTGCCAGCAGTTCGGGACAGGTCTCCTACGAGCAGTACTTC. Encoded protein: CASSSGQVSYEQYF. Using reference TRBV28 and TRBJ2-7 for the parts outside the CDR3, the full variable domain is DVKVTQSSRYLVKRTGEKVFLECVQDMDHENMFWYRQDPGLGLRLIYFSYDVKMKEKGDIPEGYSVSREKKERFSLILESASTNQTSMYLCASSSGQVSYEQYFGPGTRLTVT.

This clone appeared a single time. The chain is built from TRBV9 and TRBJ2-1, with 8 bases lining up with TRBD2. V was clipped by 3 bases and J by 0 bases; unmatched bases: 5. The CDR3 is made up of 16 amino acids. Germline V gene sequence: CDR1 SGDLS, CDR2 YYNGEE. CDR3 sequence reads: CASSETAGGSYNEQFF. CDR3 sequence (DNA): TGTGCCAGCAGCGAGACGGCGGGGGGCTCCTACAATGAGCAGTTCTTC.

The J gene is TRBJ1-4, the V gene TRBV2; D gene uncertain. Trimming took 6 bases from V and 9 from J, leaving 8 bases between them. Germline CDR1 SNHLY, CDR2 FYNNEI. The CDR3 is 11 residues long. The CDR3 DNA reads TGTGCCAGCAGCCACGACCAAAAACTGTTTTTT. It yields the protein CASSHDQKLFF.

V usage is TRBV6-6 and J usage is TRBJ1-2, with TRBD1 matching 7 bases. The germline V gene has CDR1 MNHNY and CDR2 SVGAGI (reference sequence). J lost 4 bases, V lost 5 bases, and 7 bases had no gene match. The CDR3 spans 14 residues. For the CDR3, the DNA is TGTGCCAGCAGTCTCAAGCGACAGGGCTATGGCTACACCTTC. It yields the protein CASSLKRQGYGYTF.

The gene calls are TRBV29-1 and TRBJ2-7; D unresolved. V lost 4 bases and J lost 0, with 10 bases in between. There are 13 residues in the CDR3. Germline lookup yields CDR1 SQVTM and CDR2 ANQGSEA. The CDR3, as DNA: TGCAGCGTTGCCCAGGCGAACTCCTACGAGCAGTACTTC. Protein product: CSVAQANSYEQYF.

The chain combines TRBV28 with TRBJ1-2; TRBD1 agrees at 10 bases. Germline loops: CDR1 MDHEN, CDR2 SYDVKM. The ends lost 8 bases at V and 7 bases at J; junction bases unmatched: 13. The length of the CDR3 is 15 residues. This CDR3 reads CASYPEGQGISGYTF. In DNA form, the CDR3 reads TGTGCCAGCTATCCCGAGGGACAGGGGATAAGTGGCTACACCTTC.

V gene TRBV2 combines with J gene TRBJ1-6; TRBD1 agrees at 7 bases. V dropped 10 bases and J dropped 8; count of bases not matched to a gene: 14. This CDR3 spans 15 amino acids. Germline V lookup: CDR1 SNHLY, CDR2 FYNNEI. The CDR3 region is CATRTYRGSDSPLHF. CDR3 in DNA: TGTGCCACCCGTACCTACAGGGGATCGGATTCACCCCTCCACTTT.

This clone was found once. J is TRBJ2-7 and V is TRBV6-5, with a tentative D call TRBD1 (6 bases). Trimming cost V 6 bases and J 3 bases, with 15 bases left between them. CDR3 size: 14 residues. CDR1 and CDR2 (germline): MNHEY, SVGAGI. This CDR3 reads CASSPQGSNYEQYF. CDR3 coding DNA: TGTGCCAGCAGCCCCCAGGGGTCCAACTACGAGCAGTACTTC.

The chain recombines TRBV28 with TRBJ1-2; D uncertain. The CDR3 length is 15 residues. Germline V gene lookup returns CDR1 MDHEN and CDR2 SYDVKM. V was trimmed by 3 bases and J by 4 bases, leaving 15 bases between them. The CDR3: CASSFLQSLGYGYTF. CDR3 DNA: TGTGCCAGCAGTTTTCTACAGAGCCTTGGCTATGGCTACACCTTC.

The J gene is TRBJ2-2, the V gene TRBV11-2; D not resolved. Germline loops: CDR1 SGHAT, CDR2 FQNNGV. CDR3 length: 16 amino acids. Trimming shortened V by 2 bases and J by 4 bases, and 14 bases separated the two germline ends. The chain's CDR3 is CASSLPLSRFTGELFF. CDR3 nucleotide sequence: TGTGCCAGCAGCTTACCTCTTTCGCGGTTCACCGGGGAGCTGTTTTTT.

The chain has TRBV30 and TRBJ2-2; TRBD1 is a possible D gene (6 bases). The CDR3 is 14 amino acids. Germline CDR1 reads GTSNPN; CDR2 reads SVGIG (reference sequence). V was clipped by 0 bases and J by 3 bases, with 8 bases between them. Written as DNA, the CDR3 is TGTGCCTGGAGTGTGGGGGCGTACACCGGGGAGCTGTTTTTT. Protein: CAWSVGAYTGELFF. The full variable domain, with the rest looked up from reference TRBV30 and TRBJ2-2, is SQTIHQWPATLVQPVGSPLSLECTVEGTSNPNLYWYRQAAGRGLQLLFYSVGIGQISSEVPQNLSASRPQDRQFILSSKKLLLSDSGFYLCAWSVGAYTGELFFGEGSRLTVL.

The sample holds one count of this clone. The chain combines TRBV5-8 with TRBJ2-1, with 7 bases fitting TRBD2. V lost 4 bases, J lost 9 bases, and 13 bases stayed unmatched. From germline, CDR1 is SGHTS and CDR2 YDEGEE. The CDR3 contains 15 residues. CDR3 coding DNA: TGTGCCAGCAGCCCAGACAGCGGGATCCGTGGTGAGCAGTTCTTC. It yields the protein CASSPDSGIRGEQFF.

The chain recombines TRBV5-4 with TRBJ1-1; D might be TRBD1 (5 bases). Germline V gene sequence: CDR1 SGHNT, CDR2 YYREEE (reference sequence). The CDR3 runs 15 residues. V was cut by 4 bases and J by 0 bases, with 13 bases left in between. The CDR3 protein is CASSPLGVMNTEAFF. DNA for the CDR3: TGTGCCAGCAGCCCGTTGGGGGTAATGAACACTGAAGCTTTCTTT.

J is TRBJ1-1 and V is TRBV19; the D is unclear. Trimming shortened V by 6 bases and J by 0 bases, and 11 bases separated the two germline ends. The CDR3 is made up of 14 amino acids. Germline lookup yields CDR1 LNHDA and CDR2 SQIVND (reference sequence). This CDR3 is CASSQVAMNTEAFF. The CDR3, as DNA: TGTGCCAGTAGCCAGGTGGCTATGAACACTGAAGCTTTCTTT.

This chain links TRBV9 with TRBJ2-3; D unresolved. Germline-derived CDR1 and CDR2 are SGDLS and YYNGEE. Trimming left V 0 bases short and J 2 bases short, with 10 bases between. The CDR3 is made up of 15 amino acids. CDR3 region: CASSVGIRYTDTQYF. The DNA of the CDR3 is TGTGCCAGCAGCGTAGGGATACGCTACACAGATACGCAGTATTTT.

This clone was counted a few times. The rearrangement uses TRBV3-1 (or the pseudogene TRBV3-2) and TRBJ2-2; 10 nucleotides agree with TRBD1. The CDR3 consists of 19 residues. Germline values: CDR1 LGHDT, CDR2 YNNKEL (reference sequence). Germline trimming cut 0 bases from V and 4 bases from J; bases unmatched to any gene: 11. The CDR3 nucleotides are TGTGCCAGCAGCCAAGACGCCGGGACAGGGGCCCGTGGCACCGGGGAGCTGTTTTTT. Encoded protein: CASSQDAGTGARGTGELFF.

The V gene is TRBV6-6, the J gene TRBJ1-1; unclear D gene. V lost 4 bases and J 3 bases, leaving 6 bases between the germline ends. Germline values: CDR1 MNHNY, CDR2 SVGAGI (reference sequence). This CDR3 has 12 residues. CDR3 sequence (DNA): TGTGCCAGCAGTTGGCAATACACTGAAGCTTTCTTT. Translation: CASSWQYTEAFF.

The V call is TRBV4-3, the J call TRBJ2-1; 11 bases are a match to TRBD2. V shed 2 bases and J 0 bases; nucleotides not matched to a gene: 18. The CDR3 extends over 22 amino acids. The germline gives CDR1 LGHNA, CDR2 YSLEER. The CDR3 nucleotides are TGCGCCAGCAGCCAACGTTCTGTCGGTGGTAGCGGGAGGGCAATCTCCTACAATGAGCAGTTCTTC. Its translation: CASSQRSVGGSGRAISYNEQFF.

The CDR3, as DNA: TGCGCCAGCAGCCAAGCTGCCATGACTAGCGGTGCCACAGATACGCAGTATTTT. It encodes CASSQAAMTSGATDTQYF. This chain connects TRBV4-3 to TRBJ2-3; 9 bases are shared with TRBD2. Unmatched junction bases numbered 10, after V lost 1 base and J lost 2 bases. Looked up from germline, CDR1 is LGHNA and CDR2 is YSLEER. The length of the CDR3 is 18 residues.

The chain recombines TRBV6-5 with TRBJ2-2; tentatively, D is TRBD1 or TRBD2 (6 bases each). Germline values: CDR1 MNHEY, CDR2 SVGAGI. Trimming shortened V by 6 bases and J by 6 bases, and 14 bases separated the two germline ends. The CDR3 covers 14 residues. The CDR3 region is CASRRGEFSGELFF. The CDR3, as DNA: TGTGCCAGCAGAAGGGGGGAGTTTTCCGGGGAGCTGTTTTTT.

The rearrangement uses TRBV7-8 and TRBJ1-2, with D perhaps matching TRBD1 (6 bases). The CDR3 is 14 amino acids. V lost 1 base and J lost 6, with 12 bases in between. Germline CDR1 reads SGHVS; CDR2 reads FQNEAQ. DNA for the CDR3: TGTGCCAGCAGCTTAGAACCGGGGGCGGATGGCTACACCTTC. Translated, it gives CASSLEPGADGYTF. The full variable domain, its missing parts supplied by reference TRBV7-8 and TRBJ1-2, is GAGVSQSPRYKVAKRGQDVALRCDPISGHVSLFWYQQALGQGPEFLTYFQNEAQLDKSGLPSDRFFAERPEGSVSTLKIQRTQQEDSAVYLCASSLEPGADGYTFGSGTRLTVV.

The chain recombines TRBV28 with TRBJ1-2; D call uncertain. The CDR3 sequence is 15 residues long. Trimming pared 3 bases from V and 4 bases from J, leaving 15 bases between. CDR1 and CDR2 (germline): MDHEN, SYDVKM. CDR3 sequence reads: CASSFVNLLPYGYTF. The CDR3 coding sequence is TGTGCCAGCAGTTTTGTGAACCTTCTCCCCTATGGCTACACCTTC.

This clone is a singleton in its sample. This rearrangement joins TRBV9 to TRBJ2-7; 8 bases match TRBD2. The CDR3 extends over 15 amino acids. Per germline, CDR1 SGDLS and CDR2 YYNGEE. V was pared by 0 bases and J by 3 bases, with 5 bases of the junction left unmatched. CDR3 residues: CASSVGSGALYEQYF. DNA for the CDR3: TGTGCCAGCAGCGTAGGTAGCGGGGCCCTCTACGAGCAGTACTTC.

The J gene is TRBJ1-5, the V gene TRBV7-8; weak D call: TRBD1 (5 bases). This CDR3 has 14 amino acids. V lost 4 bases and J lost 3, with 10 bases in between. The V gene's germline CDR1 is SGHVS and CDR2 FQNEAQ. The CDR3 DNA reads as TGTGCCAGCAGCTACGGGACGGTCAATCAGCCCCAGCATTTT. Translating it yields CASSYGTVNQPQHF. The entire variable domain, with the rest obtained from reference TRBV7-8 and TRBJ1-5, is as follows: GAGVSQSPRYKVAKRGQDVALRCDPISGHVSLFWYQQALGQGPEFLTYFQNEAQLDKSGLPSDRFFAERPEGSVSTLKIQRTQQEDSAVYLCASSYGTVNQPQHFGDGTRLSIL.

The chain uses TRBV30 and TRBJ1-5; no clear D gene. V gave up 1 base and J gave up 5 bases, with 12 bases separating them. CDR1 and CDR2 from the germline V gene are GTSNPN and SVGIG (reference sequence). This CDR3 region has 14 residues. The CDR3 spells CAWSADPPYQPQHF. The CDR3 nucleotides read TGTGCCTGGAGTGCTGACCCTCCTTATCAGCCCCAGCATTTT. Variable domain in full (rest from reference TRBV30 and TRBJ1-5): SQTIHQWPATLVQPVGSPLSLECTVEGTSNPNLYWYRQAAGRGLQLLFYSVGIGQISSEVPQNLSASRPQDRQFILSSKKLLLSDSGFYLCAWSADPPYQPQHFGDGTRLSIL.

V and J are TRBV7-2 and TRBJ1-2; TRBD1 agrees at 7 bases. Germline V gene data show CDR1 as SGHTA and CDR2 as FQGNSA. After removal of 4 bases from V and 5 bases from J, the junction contained 7 bases not matched to a gene. CDR3 length equals 14 residues. For the CDR3, the DNA is TGTGCCAGCAGCTCCTGGACAGGTCCTTATGGCTACACCTTC. It encodes CASSSWTGPYGYTF.

J is TRBJ2-1 and V is TRBV4-3, with D hard to call. The CDR3 totals 15 residues. Germline V gene lookup returns CDR1 LGHNA and CDR2 YSLEER. V dropped 0 bases and J dropped 8 bases, with 14 bases sitting between them. The CDR3 bases are TGCGCCAGCAGCCAAGATGTTTCGAGCCTCTATGAGCAGTTCTTC. Translating gives CASSQDVSSLYEQFF.

The chain is built from TRBV2 and TRBJ2-1, with a tentative D call TRBD1 (6 bases). The CDR3 sequence is 13 residues long. Trimming removed 9 bases at V and 4 bases at J, with 13 bases between. CDR1 is SNHLY and CDR2 is FYNNEI in the germline V gene. The CDR3 loop is CASSRDIYNEQFF. The DNA for the CDR3 is TGTGCCAGTTCTCGGGACATTTACAATGAGCAGTTCTTC.

The chain carries TRBV7-9 and TRBJ1-1, with D maybe TRBD1 (5 bases). The length of the CDR3 is 17 residues. Trimming stripped 3 bases from V and 0 bases from J, with 17 bases between. Germline loops: CDR1 SEHNR, CDR2 FQNEAQ (reference sequence). The CDR3 sequence: CASSFPGTGRMNTEAFF. CDR3 bases: TGTGCCAGCAGCTTTCCCGGGACGGGACGCATGAACACTGAAGCTTTCTTT.